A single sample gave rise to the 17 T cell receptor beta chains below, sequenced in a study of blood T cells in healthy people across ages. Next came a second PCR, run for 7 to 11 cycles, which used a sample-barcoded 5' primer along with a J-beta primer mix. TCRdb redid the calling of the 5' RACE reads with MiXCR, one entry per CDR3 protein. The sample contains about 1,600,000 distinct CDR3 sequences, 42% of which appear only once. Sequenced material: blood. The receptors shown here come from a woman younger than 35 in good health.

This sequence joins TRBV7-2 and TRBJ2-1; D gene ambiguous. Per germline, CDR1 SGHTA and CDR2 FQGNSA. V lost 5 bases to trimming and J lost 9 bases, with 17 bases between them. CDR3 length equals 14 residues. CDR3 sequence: CASSAPPNAVEQFF. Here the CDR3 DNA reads TGTGCCAGCAGCGCTCCCCCCAATGCCGTTGAGCAGTTCTTC.

The CDR3 loop reads CASSEGLGGFMNTEAFF. CDR3 coding DNA: TGTGCCAGCAGTGAAGGGTTAGGTGGGTTCATGAACACTGAAGCTTTCTTT. The chain recombines TRBV6-1 with TRBJ1-1; D remains unclear. Per the germline V gene, CDR1 is MNHNS and CDR2 is SASEGT. Trimming took 1 base from V and 0 from J, leaving 15 bases between them. This CDR3 spans 17 amino acids.

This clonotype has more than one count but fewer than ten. This chain's CDR3 is CSVPGTSFKTGHYEQYF. CDR3 sequence (DNA): TGCAGCGTACCCGGGACTAGCTTCAAGACCGGCCACTACGAGCAGTACTTC. The chain joins TRBV29-1 to TRBJ2-7; 9 nucleotides agree with TRBD2. Per germline, CDR1 SQVTM and CDR2 ANQGSEA. CDR3 length equals 17 residues. The trim removed 6 bases at V and 3 bases at J, leaving 18 bases unmatched.

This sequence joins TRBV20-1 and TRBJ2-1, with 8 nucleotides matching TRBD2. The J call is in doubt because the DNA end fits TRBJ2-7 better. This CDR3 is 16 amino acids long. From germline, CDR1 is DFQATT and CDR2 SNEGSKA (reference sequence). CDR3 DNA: TGCAGTGCTAGAGTCCTTAGCGGGGACTCCTACAATGAGCAGTACTTC. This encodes CSARVLSGDSYNEQYF.

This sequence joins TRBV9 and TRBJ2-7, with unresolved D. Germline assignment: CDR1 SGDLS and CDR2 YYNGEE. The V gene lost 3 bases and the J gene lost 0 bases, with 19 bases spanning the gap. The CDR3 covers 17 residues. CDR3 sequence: CASSAKDGGRTSYEQYF. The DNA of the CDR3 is TGTGCCAGCAGCGCCAAGGACGGCGGACGTACCTCCTACGAGCAGTACTTC.

In nucleotides, the CDR3 is TGCGCCAGCAGCCTACGGGCTGCCCGGGACAGCCAGCACCCGAAGCAGTTCTTC. Amino acids: CASSLRAARDSQHPKQFF. The chain is built from TRBV5-1 and TRBJ2-1; the match to TRBD1 covers 7 bases. V lost 4 bases and J lost 11; bases outside the gene matches: 24. From germline, CDR1 is SGHRS and CDR2 YFSETQ. The CDR3 extends over 18 amino acids.

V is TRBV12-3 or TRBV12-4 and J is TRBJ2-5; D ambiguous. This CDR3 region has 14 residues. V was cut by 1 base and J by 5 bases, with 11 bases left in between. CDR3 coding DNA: TGTGCCAGCAGTTTAGACAGTTCGGACGAGACCCAGTACTTC. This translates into CASSLDSSDETQYF.

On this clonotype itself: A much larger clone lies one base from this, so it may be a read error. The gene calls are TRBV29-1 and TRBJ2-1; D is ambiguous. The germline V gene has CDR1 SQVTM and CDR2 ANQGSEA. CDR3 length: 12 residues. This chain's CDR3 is CSESLVNNERFF. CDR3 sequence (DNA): TGCAGCGAGTCACTGGTTAACAATGAGCGGTTCTTC.

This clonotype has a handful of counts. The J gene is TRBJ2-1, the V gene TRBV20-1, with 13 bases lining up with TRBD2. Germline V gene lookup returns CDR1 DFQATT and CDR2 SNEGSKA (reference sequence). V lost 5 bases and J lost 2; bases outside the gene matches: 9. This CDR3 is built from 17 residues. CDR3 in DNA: TGCAGTGCTGGGGGGCTGGGACTAGCGGGGACCTACAATGAGCAGTTCTTC. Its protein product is CSAGGLGLAGTYNEQFF.

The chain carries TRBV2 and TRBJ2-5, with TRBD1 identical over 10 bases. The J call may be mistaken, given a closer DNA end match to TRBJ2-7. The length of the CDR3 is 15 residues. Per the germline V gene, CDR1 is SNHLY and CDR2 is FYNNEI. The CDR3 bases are TGTGCCATCAGCATTAGCCGGGACAGGGGCTACGAGCAGTACTTC. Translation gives CAISISRDRGYEQYF.

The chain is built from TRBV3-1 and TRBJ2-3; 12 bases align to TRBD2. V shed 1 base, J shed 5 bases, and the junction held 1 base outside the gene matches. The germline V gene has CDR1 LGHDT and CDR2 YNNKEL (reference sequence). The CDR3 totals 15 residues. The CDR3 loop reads CASSQGTSGKDTQYF. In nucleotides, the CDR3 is TGTGCCAGCAGCCAAGGGACTAGCGGGAAAGATACGCAGTATTTT.

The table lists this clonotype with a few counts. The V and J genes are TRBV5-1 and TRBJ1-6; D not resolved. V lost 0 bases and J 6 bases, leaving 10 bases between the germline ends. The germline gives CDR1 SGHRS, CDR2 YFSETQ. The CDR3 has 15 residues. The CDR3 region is CASSLVEAGNSPLHF. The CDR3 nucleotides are TGCGCCAGCAGCTTGGTTGAAGCCGGTAATTCACCCCTCCACTTT.

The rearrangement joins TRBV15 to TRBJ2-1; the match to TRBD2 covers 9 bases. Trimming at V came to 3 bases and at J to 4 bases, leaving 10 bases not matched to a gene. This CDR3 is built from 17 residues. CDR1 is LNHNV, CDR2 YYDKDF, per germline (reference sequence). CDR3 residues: CATSSGPSGALYNEQFF. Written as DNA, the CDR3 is TGTGCCACCAGCAGCGGCCCTAGCGGGGCCCTATACAATGAGCAGTTCTTC.

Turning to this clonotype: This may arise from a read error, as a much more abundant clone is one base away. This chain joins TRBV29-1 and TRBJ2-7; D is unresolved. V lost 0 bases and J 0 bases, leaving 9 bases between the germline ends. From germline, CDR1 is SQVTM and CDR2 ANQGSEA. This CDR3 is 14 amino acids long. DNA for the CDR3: TGCAGCGTTGAAGATCGGATGAGCTCCTACGAGCAGTACTTC. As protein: CSVEDRMSSYEQYF.

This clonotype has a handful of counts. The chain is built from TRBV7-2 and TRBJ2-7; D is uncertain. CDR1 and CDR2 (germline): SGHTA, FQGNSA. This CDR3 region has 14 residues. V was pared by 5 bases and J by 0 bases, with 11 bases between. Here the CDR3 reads CASSLRMSSYEQYF. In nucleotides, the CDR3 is TGTGCCAGCAGCCTAAGAATGAGCTCCTACGAGCAGTACTTC.

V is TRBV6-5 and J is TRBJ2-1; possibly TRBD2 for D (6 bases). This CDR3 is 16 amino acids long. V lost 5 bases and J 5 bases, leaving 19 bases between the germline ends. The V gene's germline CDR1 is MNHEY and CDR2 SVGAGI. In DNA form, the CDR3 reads TGTGCCAGCAGTACCGGAGGGCCTCAGGGTAACAATGAGCAGTTCTTC. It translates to CASSTGGPQGNNEQFF.

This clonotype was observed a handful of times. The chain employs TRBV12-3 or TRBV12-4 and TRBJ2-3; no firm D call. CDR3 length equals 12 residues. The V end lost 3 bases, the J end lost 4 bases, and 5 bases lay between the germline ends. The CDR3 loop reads CASSFDSDTQYF. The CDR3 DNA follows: TGTGCCAGCAGTTTCGATTCAGATACGCAGTATTTT.